This T cell receptor beta chain was sequenced in a study of blood T cells in healthy people across ages. Notes on the study in general: With donor CMV status unknown, expanded clonotype changes were possibly confounded. Per million T cells, the diversity of TCR beta decreased roughly linearly as age advanced.

Worth noting for this clonotype: Antigen: not known.

V lost 8 bases and J 2 bases, leaving 10 bases between the germline ends. CDR1 and CDR2 (germline): KGHDR, SFDVKD. The CDR3 loop spans 13 amino acids. The authors extracted at least 6 micrograms of total RNA per sample. The authors ran a second PCR of about 6 to 12 cycles using a sample-barcoded 5' primer and a J-beta primer mix. TCRdb re-called the 5' RACE reads through MiXCR, storing one row per CDR3 protein. This sample carries 1.5 million to 2 million distinct CDR3 sequences, 34% of them seen once, and the ten largest clones take 10% to 12%. The sequence was collected from a woman between 25 and 40 years old in good health. The chain recombines TRBV24-1 with TRBJ2-3; D possibly uses TRBD1 or TRBD2 (6 bases each). The sequenced material came from blood. CDR3 amino acids: CATTGANTDTQYF. DNA for the CDR3: TGTGCCACCACGGGGGCCAACACAGATACGCAGTATTTT.